The 9 T cell receptor beta chains in this list originate from one sample, sequenced in a study of monozygotic twins with inflammatory bowel disease. TCRdb reprocessed the 5' RACE reads and keeps a single row for each CDR3 protein, giving no DNA. Recorded for this sample: approximately 380,000 distinct CDR3 sequences. The sequenced sample consisted of blood. The receptors originated from a human donor with ulcerative colitis or Crohn's disease, or a healthy co-twin of an affected twin (not recorded which).

The rearrangement links TRBV6-5 to TRBJ1-1. The CDR3 extends over 13 amino acids. Germline V CDR1 and CDR2: MNHEY, SVGAGI. The CDR3 here is CASSYDPKTEAFF.

This chain joins TRBV25-1 and TRBJ2-7; TCRdb's D call of TRBD1 is untestable without DNA. Per the germline V gene, CDR1 is MGHDK and CDR2 is SYGVNS. This CDR3 contains 17 residues. The CDR3 sequence: CASSEYEDRESFREQYF.

This chain connects TRBV14 to TRBJ1-6; absent DNA, TCRdb's TRBD1 call cannot be checked. Germline CDR1 reads SGHDN; CDR2 reads FVKESK. The CDR3 is 23 residues long. The CDR3 reads CASSQDWDPRRPIYTSYNSPLHF.

The chain carries TRBV20-1 and TRBJ2-7; TCRdb calls TRBD2, which cannot be checked without DNA. The germline gives CDR1 DFQATT, CDR2 SNEGSKA (reference sequence). The CDR3 runs to 16 residues. CDR3 sequence reads: CSARVLRPGPPYEQYF.

V usage is TRBV20-1 and J usage is TRBJ1-3. CDR1 is DFQATT, CDR2 SNEGSKA, per germline (reference sequence). The CDR3 covers 15 residues. CDR3: CSAPSQRGLGNTIYF.

J is TRBJ2-7 and V is TRBV29-1; TCRdb names TRBD1, which stays unverified in the absence of DNA. The CDR3 contains 14 residues. Germline-derived CDR1 and CDR2 are SQVTM and ANQGSEA. The CDR3 region is CSVAPGQGTYEQYF.

This rearrangement joins TRBV30 to TRBJ2-7; TCRdb's assignment of TRBD1 cannot be checked, as there is no DNA. The CDR3 is 12 amino acids. Germline lookup yields CDR1 GTSNPN and CDR2 SVGIG (reference sequence). The CDR3 loop is CAWSVGRYEQYF.

The rearrangement links TRBV18 to TRBJ1-2; TCRdb calls TRBD1, which cannot be checked without DNA. Germline V gene lookup returns CDR1 KGHSH and CDR2 LQKENI. The CDR3 is 15 residues long. CDR3 sequence: CASSPSRQGLSGYTF. The complete variable domain, with remaining parts taken from reference TRBV18 and TRBJ1-2, reads NAGVMQNPRHLVRRRGQEARLRCSPMKGHSHVYWYRQLPEEGLKFMVYLQKENIIDESGMPKERFSAEFPKEGPSILRIQQVVRGDSAAYFCASSPSRQGLSGYTFGSGTRLTVV.

The chain combines TRBV5-5 with TRBJ2-5; TCRdb designates TRBD1, a call that cannot be tested without DNA. The CDR3 covers 15 residues. Per germline, CDR1 SGHKS and CDR2 YYEKEE (reference sequence). The CDR3 sequence is CASSFFAQVSETQYF.